These 28 T cell receptor beta chains came from one sample sequenced in a study of response to subunit inactivated influenza vaccine. TCRdb analysed the RT-PCR reads with MiXCR anew, one entry per CDR3 protein. The sample records more than 400,000 distinct CDR3 sequences, roughly 7.9% being singletons. Specimen: PBMCs from blood, collected roughly 24 months after vaccination. These receptors were taken from a man aged 50-75 years who received an inactivated influenza vaccine.

This clonotype has only a few counts. J is TRBJ1-2 and V is TRBV5-1, with 7 nucleotides matching TRBD1. With 5 bases clipped from V and 0 bases from J, the junction kept 4 bases outside the gene matches. Germline CDR1 and CDR2: SGHRS and YFSETQ. The CDR3 covers 14 residues. This CDR3 is CASRPGQSNYGYTF. The CDR3 bases are TGCGCCAGCAGACCGGGACAGTCTAACTATGGCTACACCTTC.

This clonotype was detected a few times. The V and J genes are TRBV7-9 and TRBJ1-1; D is unclear. The germline V gene encodes CDR1 SEHNR and CDR2 FQNEAQ (reference sequence). The CDR3 sequence is 12 residues long. V gave up 7 bases and J gave up 5 bases, with 11 bases separating them. The chain's CDR3 is CASTAVRTEAFF. CDR3 coding DNA: TGTGCCAGCACCGCTGTGAGGACTGAAGCTTTCTTT.

This clonotype was seen repeatedly, ten times or more. This chain links TRBV20-1 with TRBJ2-7; D may be TRBD1 (5 bases). Germline V lookup: CDR1 DFQATT, CDR2 SNEGSKA (reference sequence). CDR3 length: 14 residues. V lost 6 bases and J lost 6, with 21 bases in between. The CDR3 bases are TGCAGTGCCAGGGCCCAGGGCTCCCAGTCCGAGCAGTACTTC. It yields the protein CSARAQGSQSEQYF.

In the case of this clonotype: A much more abundant neighbour one base away suggests this may be a read error. The gene calls are TRBV5-5 and TRBJ1-1; D call uncertain. CDR3 length: 14 amino acids. CDR1 is SGHKS, CDR2 YYEKEE, per germline (reference sequence). V dropped 2 bases and J dropped 0 bases, with 8 bases sitting between them. CDR3 nucleotides: TGTGCCAGCAGCTTCGGCAGGCTGAACACTGAAGCTTTCTTT. Residues: CASSFGRLNTEAFF. Full variable domain (outside the CDR3, taken from reference TRBV5-5 and TRBJ1-1): DAGVTQSPTHLIKTRGQQVTLRCSPISGHKSVSWYQQVLGQGPQFIFQYYEKEERGRGNFPDRFSARQFPNYSSELNVNALLLGDSALYLCASSFGRLNTEAFFGQGTRLTVV.

There are a few counts of this clonotype. This chain joins TRBV29-1 and TRBJ2-5; perhaps D is TRBD1 or TRBD2 (5 bases each). This CDR3 comprises 13 residues. The V and J ends lost 1 base and 9 bases respectively, with 15 bases between them. Germline V gene sequence: CDR1 SQVTM, CDR2 ANQGSEA. This chain's CDR3 is CSVEGRDGAAQYF. The CDR3, as DNA: TGCAGCGTTGAAGGCAGGGACGGCGCGGCCCAGTACTTC. The full variable domain, rest sourced from reference TRBV29-1 and TRBJ2-5, is SAVISQKPSRDICQRGTSLTIQCQVDSQVTMMFWYRQQPGQSLTLIATANQGSEATYESGFVIDKFPISRPNLTFSTLTVSNMSPEDSSIYLCSVEGRDGAAQYFGPGTRLLVL.

The table lists this clonotype with a few counts. V and J are TRBV3-1 and TRBJ2-1, with D maybe TRBD1 (6 bases). V lost 5 bases, J lost 5 bases, and 19 bases lay in between. Germline values: CDR1 LGHDT, CDR2 YNNKEL (reference sequence). This CDR3 contains 16 residues. The DNA of the CDR3 is TGTGCCAGCAGCGTACATCGAGGGACACTAGACAATGAGCAGTTCTTC. Translated: CASSVHRGTLDNEQFF.

This clonotype was recorded at least ten times. V gene TRBV18 combines with J gene TRBJ2-1; possible D gene TRBD2, 5 bases. Germline assignment: CDR1 KGHSH and CDR2 LQKENI. This CDR3 contains 16 residues. Trimming cost V 0 bases and J 8 bases, with 17 bases left between them. The CDR3 nucleotides are TGTGCCAGCTCACCACCGGGTCTGGGAGCTTCCGATGAGCAGTTCTTC. This gives the protein CASSPPGLGASDEQFF.

Regarding this clonotype: Germline is not matched at one junction end, which may reflect a read error. V is TRBV20-1 and J is TRBJ2-5; 8 nucleotides align to TRBD2. The CDR3 extends over 16 amino acids. Per the germline V gene, CDR1 is DFQATT and CDR2 is SNEGSKA (reference sequence). CDR3 DNA sequence: TGCTGTGCTAGAGATATTAAGCGGGGGATTCAAGAGACCCAGTACTTC. Amino acid sequence: CCARDIKRGIQETQYF.

The chain recombines TRBV7-9 with TRBJ1-4; D possibly corresponds to TRBD1 (5 bases). In germline, CDR1 is SEHNR, CDR2 FQNEAQ (reference sequence). The V end lost 8 bases, the J end lost 0 bases, and 7 bases lay between the germline ends. The length of the CDR3 is 13 residues. CDR3 DNA sequence: TGTGCCAGCGGGGGAGCAACTAATGAAAAACTGTTTTTT. Translated: CASGGATNEKLFF.

This clonotype turned up a few times. The chain carries TRBV6-2 or TRBV6-3 and TRBJ1-2; tentative D call: TRBD1 (5 bases). The CDR3 extends over 13 amino acids. V lost 8 bases and J 4 bases, leaving 14 bases between the germline ends. The germline gives CDR1 MNHEY, CDR2 SVGEGT. The CDR3 DNA reads as TGTGCCAGCGGGCCGGGACGGATCTATGGCTACACCTTC. It encodes CASGPGRIYGYTF.

A few counts support this clonotype. V is TRBV10-3 and J is TRBJ2-2, with D possibly matching TRBD1 (6 bases). There are 13 residues in the CDR3. In germline, CDR1 is ENHRY, CDR2 SYGVKD. The ends were cut back, 3 bases at V and 5 bases at J, with 7 bases in the middle. The CDR3 nucleotides read TGTGCCATCAGTGAAACAGGGACCGGGGAGCTGTTTTTT. Translated: CAISETGTGELFF.

This clonotype was recorded at least ten times. The V and J genes are TRBV20-1 and TRBJ2-2, with TRBD1 identical over 7 bases. Trimming took 4 bases from V and 6 from J; bases not matched to a gene: 11. Germline V gene sequence: CDR1 DFQATT, CDR2 SNEGSKA (reference sequence). This CDR3 comprises 15 residues. CDR3 region: CSATRQGSRPGELFF. The CDR3 DNA sequence: TGCAGTGCTACTAGACAGGGAAGTCGGCCCGGGGAGCTGTTTTTT.

There are many counts of this clonotype. The chain carries TRBV7-2 and TRBJ2-7; D remains unclear. This CDR3 comprises 14 residues. Looked up from germline, CDR1 is SGHTA and CDR2 is FQGNSA. The V and J ends lost 0 bases and 0 bases respectively, with 6 bases between them. The CDR3 DNA reads TGTGCCAGCAGCTTAGCCCCGCGCTCCTACGAGCAGTACTTC. Amino acids: CASSLAPRSYEQYF.

The V call is TRBV20-1, the J call TRBJ2-7; 11 bases are shared with TRBD1. With V trimmed by 3 bases and J by 3 bases, 4 bases remained unmatched. Germline values: CDR1 DFQATT, CDR2 SNEGSKA (reference sequence). This CDR3 has 14 residues. The CDR3 DNA reads as TGCAGTGCTAGCCCCGGGACAGGGGGCTACGAGCAGTACTTC. Translation: CSASPGTGGYEQYF.

The rearrangement links TRBV6-2 or TRBV6-3 to TRBJ1-2, with no clear D. CDR3 length: 12 residues. Germline CDR1 MNHEY, CDR2 SVGEGT. V shed 7 bases and J shed 1 base, with 7 bases lying between them. As DNA, the CDR3 is TGTGCCAGCACCTCGATTAACTATGGCTACACCTTC. Translating it yields CASTSINYGYTF.

This clonotype showed up just a few times. The V gene is TRBV4-2, the J gene TRBJ2-1, with D possibly TRBD2 on 6 matching bases. CDR1 is LGHNA, CDR2 YNFKEQ, per germline. CDR3 length: 13 residues. Between the trimmed V and J ends, which lost 1 base and 14 bases, there was a span of 15 bases. In DNA, the CDR3 is TGTGCCAGCAGCCAAGGGAGGGCCGGGACTGAGTTCTTC. Translated, it gives CASSQGRAGTEFF.

This clonotype was counted between two and nine times. This sequence joins TRBV2 and TRBJ1-1; no clear D gene. V gave up 7 bases and J gave up 5 bases, with 14 bases separating them. This CDR3 has 13 residues. Germline CDR1 reads SNHLY; CDR2 reads FYNNEI. CDR3 residues: CASTEGPRTEAFF. The CDR3 region has the DNA TGTGCCAGCACTGAGGGCCCGCGGACTGAAGCTTTCTTT.

This clonotype occurred a few times. The chain recombines TRBV7-6 with TRBJ2-1; D is undetermined. Trimming stripped 3 bases from V and 6 bases from J, with 15 bases between. The CDR3 has 15 amino acids. Looked up from germline, CDR1 is SGHVS and CDR2 is FNYEAQ. Written as DNA, the CDR3 is TGTGCCAGCAGCTTTGGCAGAGTGCAAATCAATGAGCAGTTCTTC. It is translated as CASSFGRVQINEQFF.

The gene calls are TRBV29-1 and TRBJ1-2; TRBD1 agrees at 9 bases. Germline CDR1 reads SQVTM; CDR2 reads ANQGSEA. J gave up 7 bases and V 2 bases, and 5 bases lay outside the gene matches. CDR3 length: 13 amino acids. CDR3 sequence reads: CSVELRDRVGYTF. The CDR3 DNA is TGCAGCGTTGAATTGCGGGACAGGGTTGGCTACACCTTC. Full variable domain (rest looked up from reference TRBV29-1 and TRBJ1-2): SAVISQKPSRDICQRGTSLTIQCQVDSQVTMMFWYRQQPGQSLTLIATANQGSEATYESGFVIDKFPISRPNLTFSTLTVSNMSPEDSSIYLCSVELRDRVGYTFGSGTRLTVV.

This chain uses TRBV10-3 with TRBJ1-2, with D perhaps TRBD1 (5 bases). CDR1 is ENHRY, CDR2 SYGVKD, per germline. The CDR3 runs to 15 residues. V lost 0 bases to trimming and J lost 4 bases, with 12 bases between them. The CDR3 coding sequence is TGTGCCATCAGTGAGTCGGGGGAACAGCTCTATGGCTACACCTTC. Protein product: CAISESGEQLYGYTF.

This clonotype was observed many times. The chain couples TRBV20-1 to TRBJ2-3; 7 nucleotides line up with TRBD2. The CDR3 is 16 amino acids. Germline CDR1 DFQATT, CDR2 SNEGSKA (reference sequence). V lost 0 bases to trimming and J lost 2 bases; unmatched junction nucleotides: 8. The CDR3 region is CSARDKRDLITDTQYF. DNA for the CDR3: TGCAGTGCTAGAGATAAGCGGGACCTGATCACAGATACGCAGTATTTT.

Here the CDR3 DNA reads TGTGCCAGCGCTGGGAGGGGGAAAGCAGATACGCAGTATTTT. Translated, it gives CASAGRGKADTQYF. V and J are TRBV6-1 and TRBJ2-3, with a possible D match to TRBD2 (7 bases). The V gene's germline CDR1 is MNHNS and CDR2 SASEGT. The CDR3 runs 14 residues. The V end was cut by 8 bases, the J end by 4 bases, with 16 bases between.

V usage is TRBV20-1 and J usage is TRBJ2-6, with D hard to call. This CDR3 has 15 residues. The V end was cut by 1 base, the J end by 0 bases, with 7 bases between. From germline, CDR1 is DFQATT and CDR2 SNEGSKA (reference sequence). The DNA for the CDR3 is TGCAGTGCTAGAGTTGGAATCTCTGGGGCCAACGTCCTGACTTTC. It is translated as CSARVGISGANVLTF.

V gene TRBV3-1 combines with J gene TRBJ2-1; 10 bases map to TRBD2. Germline lookup yields CDR1 LGHDT and CDR2 YNNKEL (reference sequence). The V segment lost 4 bases and the J segment 7 bases; nucleotides outside the gene matches: 7. This CDR3 region has 15 residues. The chain's CDR3 is CASSRVGLAKNEQFF. The CDR3 nucleotides are TGTGCCAGCAGCCGGGTGGGACTAGCGAAAAATGAGCAGTTCTTC.

The sample holds many counts of this clonotype. The chain employs TRBV7-2 and TRBJ2-7; TRBD1 matches at 9 bases. The V gene end was trimmed by 4 bases and the J gene end by 4 bases; junction bases not matched to a gene: 5. The CDR3 extends over 14 amino acids. In germline, CDR1 is SGHTA, CDR2 FQGNSA. In nucleotides, the CDR3 is TGTGCCAGCAGCTCGGGGACAGGGTATTACGAGCAGTACTTC. Its protein product is CASSSGTGYYEQYF.

The chain links TRBV28 to TRBJ2-3; 8 bases are a match to TRBD1. The CDR3 loop spans 14 amino acids. Germline V gene data show CDR1 as MDHEN and CDR2 as SYDVKM. V lost 3 bases and J lost 7; bases outside the gene matches: 6. The CDR3 sequence is CASSLSDRANTQYF. The CDR3, as DNA: TGTGCCAGCAGTTTGTCGGACAGGGCGAATACGCAGTATTTT.

This clonotype was counted a few times. The chain employs TRBV20-1 and TRBJ2-5, with TRBD1 as a possible D gene (5 bases). The CDR3 is 12 amino acids. CDR1 and CDR2 from the germline V gene are DFQATT and SNEGSKA (reference sequence). V shed 5 bases and J shed 9 bases, with 16 bases lying between them. CDR3 bases: TGCAGTGCTCAAACAGCCGTAGGGGCCCAGTACTTC. It yields the protein CSAQTAVGAQYF.

This clonotype appeared a few times. This chain connects TRBV6-5 to TRBJ2-2; D is unclear. The germline gives CDR1 MNHEY, CDR2 SVGAGI. V was pared by 4 bases and J by 3 bases, with 3 bases between. The CDR3 sequence is 12 residues long. The CDR3 DNA is TGTGCCAGCAGTTCCCACACCGGGGAGCTGTTTTTT. This sequence encodes CASSSHTGELFF.